This TCR beta chain comes out of a study of somatic mutations in cytotoxic T cells in rheumatoid arthritis. Overall study context: The authors flow-sorted some V beta antibody-stained T-cell populations at nearly 100% purity, including V beta1+ cells that they sequenced for TCRB.

Points on this clone: What it binds is not known.

The germline V gene has CDR1 LGHNA and CDR2 YSLEER. The germline V and J ends were trimmed by 0 bases and 2 bases, with 14 bases remaining between them. This CDR3 is built from 17 residues. Produced via immunoSEQ multiplex PCR; TCRdb's table is partial and in-frame only. The repertoire has under 20,000 clones, 86% of them found once; the top ten carry about 15%. Study-wide findings and caveats: CD8+ clonality increased with age in rheumatoid arthritis patients but not in healthy controls.

Healthy controls were blood donors with median age approximately 55 years (range about 20-75) and around 58% female. The sample comprised CD8+ T cells sorted from blood. The rearrangement links TRBV4-3 to TRBJ2-1; D might be TRBD2 (5 bases). The clonotype was recovered from a man aged 40-55 years in good health. CDR3 in amino acids: CASSQDSVAIPYNEQFF. CDR3 nucleotides: TGCGCCAGCAGCCAAGATTCGGTAGCGATCCCCTACAATGAGCAGTTCTTC.